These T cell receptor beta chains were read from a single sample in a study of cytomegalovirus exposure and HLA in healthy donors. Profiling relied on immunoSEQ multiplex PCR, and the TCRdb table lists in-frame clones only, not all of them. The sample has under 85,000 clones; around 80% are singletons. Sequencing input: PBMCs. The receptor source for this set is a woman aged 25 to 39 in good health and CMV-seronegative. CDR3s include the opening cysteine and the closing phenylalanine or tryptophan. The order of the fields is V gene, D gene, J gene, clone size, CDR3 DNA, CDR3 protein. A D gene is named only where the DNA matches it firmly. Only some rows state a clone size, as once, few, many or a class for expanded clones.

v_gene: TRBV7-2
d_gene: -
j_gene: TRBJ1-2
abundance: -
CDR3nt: TGTGCCAGCAATGGGAGGCGGGAGCGGGGCTACACCTTC
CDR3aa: CASNGRRERGYTF

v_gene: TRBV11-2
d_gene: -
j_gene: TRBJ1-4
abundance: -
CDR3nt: TGTGCCAGCAGCTTAGCGACAGTTAATGAAAAACTGTTTTTT
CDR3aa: CASSLATVNEKLFF

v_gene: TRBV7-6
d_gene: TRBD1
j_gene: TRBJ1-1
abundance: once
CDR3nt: TGTGCCAGCAGCTTTGGGACAGGAAGAAACACTGAAGCTTTCTTT
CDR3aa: CASSFGTGRNTEAFF

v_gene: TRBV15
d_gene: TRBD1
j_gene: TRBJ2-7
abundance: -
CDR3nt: TGTGCCACCAGCAGTATACAGGGGGGCGAGCAGTACTTC
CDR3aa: CATSSIQGGEQYF

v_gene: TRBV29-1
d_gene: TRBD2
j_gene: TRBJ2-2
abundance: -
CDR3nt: TGCAGCGTTGAACTGCTAGCGGGAGCGAGGAACACCGGGGAGCTGTTTTTT
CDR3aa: CSVELLAGARNTGELFF

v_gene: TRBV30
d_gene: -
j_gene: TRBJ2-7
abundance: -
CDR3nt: TGTGCCTGGAGCGAGACCTACGAGCAGTACTTC
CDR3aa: CAWSETYEQYF

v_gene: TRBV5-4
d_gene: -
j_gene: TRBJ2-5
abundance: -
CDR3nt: TGTGCCAGCAGCTTGGGGCCAACAGGGCGGGAGACCCAGTACTTC
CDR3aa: CASSLGPTGRETQYF

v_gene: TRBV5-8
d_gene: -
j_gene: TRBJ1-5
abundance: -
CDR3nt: TGTGCCAGCAGCTCCGGCCGACAGCCCCTGAGCAATCAGCCCCAGCATTTT
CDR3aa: CASSSGRQPLSNQPQHF

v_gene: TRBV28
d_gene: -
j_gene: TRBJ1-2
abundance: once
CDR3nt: TGTGCCAGCACCCCAGACGGAGGGGTTGTTGGCTACACCTTC
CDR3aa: CASTPDGGVVGYTF

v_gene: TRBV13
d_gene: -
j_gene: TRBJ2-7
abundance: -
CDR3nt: TGTGCCAGCAGCTCCCCTCATCCGGGGAGCTCCTACGAGCAGTACTTC
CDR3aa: CASSSPHPGSSYEQYF

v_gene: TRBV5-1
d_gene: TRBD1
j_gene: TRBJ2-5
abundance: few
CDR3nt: TGCGCCAGCAGCCAGCAGGGGGCAGGTGATCAAGAGACCCAGTACTTC
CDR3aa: CASSQQGAGDQETQYF

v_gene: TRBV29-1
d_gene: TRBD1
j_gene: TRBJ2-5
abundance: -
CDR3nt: TGCAGCGTTGTGGGGACAGGGGAGGCGACCCAGTACTTC
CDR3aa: CSVVGTGEATQYF

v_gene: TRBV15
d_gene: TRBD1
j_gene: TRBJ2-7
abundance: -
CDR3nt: TGTGCCACCAGCAGACGTCTACAGGGGATTTCCTACGAGCAGTACTTC
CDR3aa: CATSRRLQGISYEQYF

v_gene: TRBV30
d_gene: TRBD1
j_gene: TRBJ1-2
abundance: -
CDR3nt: TGTGCCTGGAGTGGACAGGGTTGGAGTTATGGCTACACCTTC
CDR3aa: CAWSGQGWSYGYTF

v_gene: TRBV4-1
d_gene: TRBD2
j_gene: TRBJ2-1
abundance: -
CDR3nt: TGCGCCAGCAGCCAAGGGGGAGGGCCTGGGTACAATGAGCAGTTCTTC
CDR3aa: CASSQGGGPGYNEQFF

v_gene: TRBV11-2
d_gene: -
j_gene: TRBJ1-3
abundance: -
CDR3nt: TGTGCCAGCAGCTCATCAGGGGCGGCTGGAAACACCATATATTTT
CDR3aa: CASSSSGAAGNTIYF